This T cell receptor (beta chain) was identified during a study of cytomegalovirus exposure and HLA in healthy donors. In regard to this clone: The antigen remains undetermined.

PCR used 60 Vbeta primers and 13 Jbeta primers. Here immunoSEQ multiplex PCR was the method, and the copy in TCRdb shows in-frame clones only, minus some. The sample has over 30,000 clones, and its top ten clones hold roughly 3.5%. Study findings and constraints: Reports state that TCR beta sequences accurately predicted most subjects' HLA-A and HLA-B alleles.

The CDR3 consists of 17 residues. The germline gives CDR1 SGDLS, CDR2 YYNGEE. V gave up 4 bases and J gave up 2 bases; unmatched junction bases: 8. The origin of this receptor is a man aged 40-49 years in good health and CMV-seronegative. The sequenced material came from PBMCs. The chain couples TRBV9 to TRBJ2-6; 8 bases are shared with TRBD1. For the CDR3, the DNA is TGTGCCAGCAGCCATAATCCGGACAGGGCTGGGGCCAACGTCCTGACTTTC. Protein product: CASSHNPDRAGANVLTF.